This T cell receptor (beta chain) comes out of a study of blood T cell repertoires in COVID-19. Study background: The origin of the acute and convalescent COVID-19 samples was the United States, Italy and Spain. PBMCs, B-cell-depleted T cells, or T cells provided the cDNA or gDNA that made up the material.

Deletions cut 2 bases from V and 3 bases from J, with 14 bases between. The germline V gene has CDR1 MGHRA and CDR2 YSYEKL. CDR3 length: 15 residues. Original analysis: Estimation of nucleated cell counts relied on the amplification of reference gene primers. Some clones are missing from TCRdb's copy, which holds only in-frame ones; the method was immunoSEQ multiplex PCR. V and J calls and clone size come straight from that table; D and trimming were deduced from the DNA. This table has 200,000 to 250,000 clones, roughly 81% appearing once. Seattle researchers signed up patients amid active infection and tracked them longitudinally. This clone appeared once.

This chain joins TRBV4-1 and TRBJ2-7; D may be TRBD1 (6 bases). This TCR was recovered from an elderly woman with COVID-19, enrolled during active disease. What was sequenced was peripheral blood. CDR3 coding DNA: TGCGCCAGCAGCCAAATGAAGACAGGCAACTACGAGCAGTACTTC. This translates into CASSQMKTGNYEQYF.